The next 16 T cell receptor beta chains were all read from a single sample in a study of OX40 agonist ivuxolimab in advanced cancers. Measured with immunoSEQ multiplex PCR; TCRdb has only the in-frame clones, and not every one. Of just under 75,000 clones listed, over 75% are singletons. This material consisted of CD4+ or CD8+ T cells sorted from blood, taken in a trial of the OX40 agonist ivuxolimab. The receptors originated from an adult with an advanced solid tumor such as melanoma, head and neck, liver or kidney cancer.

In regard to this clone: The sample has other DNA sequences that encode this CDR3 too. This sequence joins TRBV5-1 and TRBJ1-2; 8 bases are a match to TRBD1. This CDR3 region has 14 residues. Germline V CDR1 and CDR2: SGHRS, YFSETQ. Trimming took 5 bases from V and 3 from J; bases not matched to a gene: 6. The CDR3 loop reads CASSRGQDHYGYTF. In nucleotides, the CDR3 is TGCGCCAGCAGTCGGGGACAGGATCACTATGGCTACACCTTC.

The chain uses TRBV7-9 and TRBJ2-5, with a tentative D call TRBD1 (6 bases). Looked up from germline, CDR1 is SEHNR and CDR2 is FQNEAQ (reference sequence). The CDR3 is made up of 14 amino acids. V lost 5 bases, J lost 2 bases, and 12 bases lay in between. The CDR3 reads CASSTGTRQETQYF. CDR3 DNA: TGTGCCAGCAGCACCGGGACAAGACAAGAGACCCAGTACTTC.

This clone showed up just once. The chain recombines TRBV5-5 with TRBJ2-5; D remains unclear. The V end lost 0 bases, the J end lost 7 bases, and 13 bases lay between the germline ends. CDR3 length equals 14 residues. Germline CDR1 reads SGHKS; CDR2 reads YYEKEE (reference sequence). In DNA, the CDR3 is TGTGCCAGCAGCTTGGCTCAGCTAATGGGGACCCAGTACTTC. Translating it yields CASSLAQLMGTQYF.

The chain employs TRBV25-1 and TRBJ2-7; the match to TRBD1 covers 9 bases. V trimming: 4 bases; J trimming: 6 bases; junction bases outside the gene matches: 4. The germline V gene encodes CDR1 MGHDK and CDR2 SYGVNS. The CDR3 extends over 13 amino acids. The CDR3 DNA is TGTGCCAGCAGTGGACAGGGGGTTGGCGAGCAGTACTTC. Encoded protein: CASSGQGVGEQYF.

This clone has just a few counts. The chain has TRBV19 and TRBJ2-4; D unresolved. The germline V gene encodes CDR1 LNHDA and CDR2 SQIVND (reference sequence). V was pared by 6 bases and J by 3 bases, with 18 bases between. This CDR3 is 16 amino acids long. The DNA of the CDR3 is TGTGCCAGTAGGACACGAATGGGATACTACAAAAACATTCAGTACTTC. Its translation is CASRTRMGYYKNIQYF.

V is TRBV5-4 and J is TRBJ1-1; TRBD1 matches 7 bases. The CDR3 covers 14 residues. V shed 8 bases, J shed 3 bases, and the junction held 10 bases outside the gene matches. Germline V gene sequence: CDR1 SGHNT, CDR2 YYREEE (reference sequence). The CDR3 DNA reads TGTGCCAGTCAAACAGGGGAGAGGTACACTGAAGCTTTCTTT. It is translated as CASQTGERYTEAFF.

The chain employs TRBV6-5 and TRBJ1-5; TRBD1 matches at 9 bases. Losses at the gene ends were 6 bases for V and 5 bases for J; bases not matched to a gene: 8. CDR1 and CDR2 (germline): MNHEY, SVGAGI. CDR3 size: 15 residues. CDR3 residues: CASRSRDREYQPQHF. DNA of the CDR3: TGTGCCAGCAGGTCCCGGGACAGGGAATATCAGCCCCAGCATTTT.

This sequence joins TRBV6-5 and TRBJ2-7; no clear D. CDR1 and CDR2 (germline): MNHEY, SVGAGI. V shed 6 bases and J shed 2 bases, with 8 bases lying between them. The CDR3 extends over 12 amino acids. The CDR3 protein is CASRPDTYEQYF. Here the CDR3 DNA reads TGTGCCAGCAGGCCGGATACCTACGAGCAGTACTTC.

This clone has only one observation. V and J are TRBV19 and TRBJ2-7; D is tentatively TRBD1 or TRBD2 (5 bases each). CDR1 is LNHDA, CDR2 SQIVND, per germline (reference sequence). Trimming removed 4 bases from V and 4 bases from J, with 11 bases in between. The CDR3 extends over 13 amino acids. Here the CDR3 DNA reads TGTGCCAGTAGTAGGGGGTACGTGTACGAGCAGTACTTC. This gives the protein CASSRGYVYEQYF. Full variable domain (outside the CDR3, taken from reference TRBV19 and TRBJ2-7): DGGITQSPKYLFRKEGQNVTLSCEQNLNHDAMYWYRQDPGQGLRLIYYSQIVNDFQKGDIAEGYSVSREKKESFPLTVTSAQKNPTAFYLCASSRGYVYEQYFGPGTRLTVT.

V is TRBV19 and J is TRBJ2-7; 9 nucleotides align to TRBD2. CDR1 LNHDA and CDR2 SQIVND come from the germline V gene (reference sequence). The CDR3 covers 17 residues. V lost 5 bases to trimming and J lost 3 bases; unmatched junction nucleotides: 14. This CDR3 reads CASSPNPFLAGLYEQYF. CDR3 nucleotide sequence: TGTGCCAGTAGTCCTAATCCCTTCCTAGCGGGACTCTACGAGCAGTACTTC. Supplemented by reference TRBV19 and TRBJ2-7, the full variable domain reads DGGITQSPKYLFRKEGQNVTLSCEQNLNHDAMYWYRQDPGQGLRLIYYSQIVNDFQKGDIAEGYSVSREKKESFPLTVTSAQKNPTAFYLCASSPNPFLAGLYEQYFGPGTRLTVT.

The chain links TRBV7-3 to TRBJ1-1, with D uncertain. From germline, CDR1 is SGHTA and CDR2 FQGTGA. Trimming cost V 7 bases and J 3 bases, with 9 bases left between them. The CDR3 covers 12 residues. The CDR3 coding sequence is TGTGCCAGCAACCTTGTGGACACTGAAGCTTTCTTT. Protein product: CASNLVDTEAFF.

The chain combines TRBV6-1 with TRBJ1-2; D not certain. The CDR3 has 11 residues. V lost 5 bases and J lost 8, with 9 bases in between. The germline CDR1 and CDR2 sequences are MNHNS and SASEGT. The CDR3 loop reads CASSYEGGYTF. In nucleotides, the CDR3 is TGTGCCAGCAGTTACGAAGGCGGCTACACCTTC.

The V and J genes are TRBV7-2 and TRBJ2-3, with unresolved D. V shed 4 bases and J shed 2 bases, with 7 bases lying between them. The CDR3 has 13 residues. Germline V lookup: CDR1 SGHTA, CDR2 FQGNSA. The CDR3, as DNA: TGTGCCAGCAGCTCCTCGATCACAGATACGCAGTATTTT. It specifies CASSSSITDTQYF.

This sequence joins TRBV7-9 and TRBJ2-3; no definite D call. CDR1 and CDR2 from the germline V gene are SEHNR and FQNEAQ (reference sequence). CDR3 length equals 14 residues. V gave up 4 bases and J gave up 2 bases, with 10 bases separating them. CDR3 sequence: CASSWTDYTDTQYF. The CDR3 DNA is TGTGCCAGCAGCTGGACCGATTACACAGATACGCAGTATTTT. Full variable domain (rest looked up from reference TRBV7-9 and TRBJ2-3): DTGVSQNPRHKITKRGQNVTFRCDPISEHNRLYWYRQTLGQGPEFLTYFQNEAQLEKSRLLSDRFSAERPKGSFSTLEIQRTEQGDSAMYLCASSWTDYTDTQYFGPGTRLTVL.

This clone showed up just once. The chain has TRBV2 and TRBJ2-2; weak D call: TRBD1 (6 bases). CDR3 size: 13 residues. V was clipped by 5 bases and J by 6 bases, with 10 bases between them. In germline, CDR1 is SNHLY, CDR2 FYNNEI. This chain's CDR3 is CASSQRQAGELFF. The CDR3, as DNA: TGTGCCAGCAGTCAACGACAGGCCGGGGAGCTGTTTTTT.

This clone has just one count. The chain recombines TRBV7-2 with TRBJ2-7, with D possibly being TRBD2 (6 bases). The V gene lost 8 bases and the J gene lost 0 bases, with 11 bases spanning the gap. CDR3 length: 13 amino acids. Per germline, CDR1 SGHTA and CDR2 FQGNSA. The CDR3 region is CASSRESSYEQYF. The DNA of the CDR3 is TGTGCCAGCTCCCGGGAGAGCTCCTACGAGCAGTACTTC.